The T cell receptor (beta chain) under discussion was sequenced for a study of blood T cell repertoires in COVID-19. CDR1 and CDR2 from the germline V gene are SNHLY and FYNNEI. The length of the CDR3 is 13 residues. The V end was cut by 4 bases, the J end by 2 bases, with 6 bases between. The cohort comprised adults aged about 18 to 100 years residing in approximately 22 US areas. Assignment of participants to cohorts was predicated upon participant-reported clinical history. Recovery meant two consecutive negative NP/OP PCR tests, professional clearance, or resolved symptoms. Original methodology: How many nucleated cells were present was estimated from reference gene primer amplification. Method: immunoSEQ multiplex PCR; TCRdb's copy keeps in-frame clones and lacks some. V and J calls and clone size are given by that table; D and trimming were obtained from the DNA. The table lists 150,000 to 200,000 clones, 84% of them singletons, with 13% to 15% in the top ten.

V usage is TRBV2 and J usage is TRBJ1-3; D call uncertain. This clonotype originated in a man in his forties or fifties who had recovered from COVID-19. The sequenced sample consisted of PBMCs or T cells enriched from blood (not recorded which). The CDR3, as DNA: TGTGCCAGCAGTGGCTACCCTGGAAACACCATATATTTT. Translating gives CASSGYPGNTIYF.